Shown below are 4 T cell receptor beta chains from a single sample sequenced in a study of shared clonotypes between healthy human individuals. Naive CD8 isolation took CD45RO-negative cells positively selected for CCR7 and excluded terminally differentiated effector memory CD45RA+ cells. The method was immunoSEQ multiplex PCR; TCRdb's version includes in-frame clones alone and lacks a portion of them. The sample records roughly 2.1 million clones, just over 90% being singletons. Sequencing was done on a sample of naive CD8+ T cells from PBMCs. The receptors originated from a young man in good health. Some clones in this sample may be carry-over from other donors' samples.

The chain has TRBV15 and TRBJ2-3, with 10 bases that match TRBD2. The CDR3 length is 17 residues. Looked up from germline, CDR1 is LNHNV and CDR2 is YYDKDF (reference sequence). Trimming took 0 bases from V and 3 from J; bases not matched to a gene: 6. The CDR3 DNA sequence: TGTGCCACCAGCAGAGATTCAGCGGGAGGGTTTACAGATACGCAGTATTTT. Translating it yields CATSRDSAGGFTDTQYF.

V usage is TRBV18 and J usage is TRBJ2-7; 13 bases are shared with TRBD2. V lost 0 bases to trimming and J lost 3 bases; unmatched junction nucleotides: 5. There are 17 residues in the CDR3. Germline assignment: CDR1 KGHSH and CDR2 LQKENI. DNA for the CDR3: TGTGCCAGCTCACCACCGGTTCGGACTAGCGGGAGCTACGAGCAGTACTTC. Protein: CASSPPVRTSGSYEQYF.

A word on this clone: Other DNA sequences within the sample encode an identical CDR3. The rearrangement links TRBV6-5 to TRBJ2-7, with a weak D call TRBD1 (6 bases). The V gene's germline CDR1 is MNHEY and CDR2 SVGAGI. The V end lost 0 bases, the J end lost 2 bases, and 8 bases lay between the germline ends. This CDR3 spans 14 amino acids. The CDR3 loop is CASSYSDRAYEQYF. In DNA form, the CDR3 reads TGTGCCAGCAGTTACTCGGACAGAGCCTACGAGCAGTACTTC.

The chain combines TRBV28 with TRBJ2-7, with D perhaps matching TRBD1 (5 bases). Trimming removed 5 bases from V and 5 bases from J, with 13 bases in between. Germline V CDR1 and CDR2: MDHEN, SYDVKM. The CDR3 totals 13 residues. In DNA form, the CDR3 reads TGTGCCAGCAGTCTCTGGGAAGGGGACGAGCAGTACTTC. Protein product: CASSLWEGDEQYF. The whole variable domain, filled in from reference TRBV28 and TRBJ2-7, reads DVKVTQSSRYLVKRTGEKVFLECVQDMDHENMFWYRQDPGLGLRLIYFSYDVKMKEKGDIPEGYSVSREKKERFSLILESASTNQTSMYLCASSLWEGDEQYFGPGTRLTVT.